This TCR beta chain was documented in a study of blood T cell repertoires in COVID-19. On the study more broadly: Acute and convalescent COVID-19 samples came from the United States, Italy and Spain.

Some clones are missing from TCRdb's copy, which holds only in-frame ones; the method was immunoSEQ multiplex PCR. The table lists some 300,000 clones, 89% of them singletons. Categorization into cohorts depended on clinical history that participants reported. The TCR comes from a middle-aged woman who had recovered from COVID-19. Sequences were obtained from PBMCs or T cells enriched from blood (not recorded which).

CDR3 protein: CSLGDTDTQYF. Written as DNA, the CDR3 is TGCAGCTTAGGGGACACAGATACGCAGTATTTT. V usage is TRBV20-1 and J usage is TRBJ2-3, with D possibly matching TRBD1 (5 bases). Germline CDR1 reads DFQATT; CDR2 reads SNEGSKA (reference sequence). The CDR3 has 11 residues.